This T cell receptor beta chain was captured in a study of T cells after yellow fever vaccination. MiXCR, run by TCRdb on the 5' RACE reads, gives a single entry per CDR3 protein. Of under 300,000 distinct CDR3 sequences in the sample, less than 7.5% were seen once. This clonotype was seen only a few times. V gave up 0 bases and J gave up 3 bases, with 3 bases separating them. This CDR3 spans 12 amino acids. Germline-derived CDR1 and CDR2 are SGDLS and YYNGEE. This chain links TRBV9 with TRBJ2-5; no firm D call. This sequence originates from a man aged 30 to 45 who received the YFV17D yellow fever vaccine. Material: CD4+ T cells sorted from PBMCs, obtained on the day of the yellow fever booster vaccination. In DNA, the CDR3 is TGTGCCAGCAGCGTAGGTGAAGAGACCCAGTACTTC. Protein: CASSVGEETQYF. Together with reference TRBV9 and TRBJ2-5, the CDR3 gives the full variable domain: DSGVTQTPKHLITATGQRVTLRCSPRSGDLSVYWYQQSLDQGLQFLIQYYNGEERAKGNILERFSAQQFPDLHSELNLSSLELGDSALYFCASSVGEETQYFGPGTRLLVL.